The T cell receptor (beta chain) under discussion was sequenced for a study of T-cell reconstitution after alpha-beta-depleted transplantation in children. The sample holds a few counts of this clonotype. During its preparation, the TCRbeta library received unique molecular identifiers. TCRdb itself ran the PCR reads through MiXCR, one entry per CDR3 protein. The sample gives almost 500,000 distinct CDR3 sequences, approximately 13% of which show up once; about 5.4% is in the top ten. CDR3 length equals 17 residues. The junction had 13 bases not matched to a gene; V was cut back by 4 bases and J by 9 bases.

The TCR comes from a human donor who donated a stem cell graft to a child with combined immunodeficiency. Material: PBMCs from the stem cell graft donor, obtained from the stem cell graft. The V gene is TRBV12-3 or TRBV12-4, the J gene TRBJ2-1; TRBD2 matches 12 bases. This chain's CDR3 is CASSSPTSGRSSGEQFF. CDR3 nucleotides: TGTGCCAGCAGTTCCCCGACTAGCGGGAGAAGTTCGGGTGAGCAGTTCTTC.